Presented here are 22 T cell receptor beta chains from one specimen sequenced in a study of cytomegalovirus exposure and HLA in healthy donors. Use of 60 Vbeta and 13 Jbeta primers characterized the PCR. Using immunoSEQ multiplex PCR, the repertoire was profiled, and TCRdb retains in-frame clones only, with some absent. The profile shows roughly 170,000 clones, about 80% of them singletons. The source material was PBMCs. The receptors come from a woman aged 25 to 39 in good health and CMV-seronegative.

The chain is built from TRBV7-2 and TRBJ1-1; weak D call: TRBD1 (6 bases). CDR3 length: 15 amino acids. CDR1 and CDR2 (germline): SGHTA, FQGNSA. The germline V and J ends were trimmed by 6 bases and 3 bases, with 17 bases remaining between them. CDR3 nucleotides: TGTGCCAGCAGTTTCTCAGGGGCGAAGGACACTGAAGCTTTCTTT. Translation gives CASSFSGAKDTEAFF.

DNA for the CDR3: TGCGCCAGCAGCTTGGGGGTAGGGAGCGCAGATACGCAGTATTTT. Translating it yields CASSLGVGSADTQYF. The chain recombines TRBV5-1 with TRBJ2-3, with D perhaps matching TRBD2 (5 bases). This CDR3 is built from 15 residues. CDR1 is SGHRS and CDR2 is YFSETQ in the germline V gene. V lost 0 bases to trimming and J lost 4 bases, with 12 bases between them.

The rearrangement joins TRBV6-7 to TRBJ1-1; D gene unclear. TRBV6-7 is marked as an open reading frame, function uncertain. V was pared by 11 bases and J by 3 bases, with 16 bases between. This CDR3 is built from 13 residues. The CDR3 is CARSTIVYTEAFF. Written as DNA, the CDR3 is TGTGCCCGGTCGACTATCGTGTACACTGAAGCTTTCTTT.

The V gene is TRBV9, the J gene TRBJ2-7; 9 bases align to TRBD1. The CDR3 has 13 amino acids. After removal of 3 bases from V and 6 bases from J, the junction contained 4 bases not matched to a gene. CDR1 and CDR2 from the germline V gene are SGDLS and YYNGEE. DNA for the CDR3: TGTGCCAGCAGCGCGGGACAGGGAGGCGAGCAGTACTTC. It yields the protein CASSAGQGGEQYF.

This clone has just one count. The CDR3 sequence is CASSQNSQGGNQPQHF. In nucleotides, the CDR3 is TGTGCCAGCAGTCAAAACTCACAGGGCGGCAATCAGCCCCAGCATTTT. This chain links TRBV2 with TRBJ1-5; weak D call: TRBD1 (6 bases). Trimming took off 5 bases at V and 2 bases at J, with 16 bases between the two ends. CDR3 size: 16 residues. Germline-derived CDR1 and CDR2 are SNHLY and FYNNEI.

The V and J genes are TRBV6-1 and TRBJ1-2; 11 bases are a match to TRBD1. J gave up 4 bases and V 5 bases, and 6 bases lay outside the gene matches. This CDR3 is 15 amino acids long. Germline V gene data show CDR1 as MNHNS and CDR2 as SASEGT. The CDR3 sequence is CASSSTGTGGYGYTF. DNA for the CDR3: TGTGCCAGCAGTTCGACCGGGACAGGGGGCTATGGCTACACCTTC.

This chain joins TRBV28 and TRBJ2-5, with D possibly being TRBD1 (6 bases). The CDR3 has 16 amino acids. CDR1 and CDR2 from the germline V gene are MDHEN and SYDVKM. Deletions cut 2 bases from V and 5 bases from J, with 18 bases between. CDR3 sequence reads: CASSLPGVVDKETQYF. CDR3 DNA: TGTGCCAGCAGTTTACCAGGGGTGGTTGACAAGGAGACCCAGTACTTC. Drawing the rest from reference TRBV28 and TRBJ2-5, the complete variable domain is DVKVTQSSRYLVKRTGEKVFLECVQDMDHENMFWYRQDPGLGLRLIYFSYDVKMKEKGDIPEGYSVSREKKERFSLILESASTNQTSMYLCASSLPGVVDKETQYFGPGTRLLVL.

This clone was found a few times. The V gene is TRBV6-1, the J gene TRBJ2-7, with D maybe TRBD2 (5 bases). V was pared by 3 bases and J by 2 bases, with 14 bases between. Per the germline V gene, CDR1 is MNHNS and CDR2 is SASEGT. The CDR3 spans 15 residues. CDR3 region: CASSEPGILTYEQYF. CDR3 DNA: TGTGCCAGCAGTGAGCCGGGAATCCTAACCTACGAGCAGTACTTC.

A few counts support this clone. V and J are TRBV28 and TRBJ2-7; 10 bases map to TRBD1. Trimming removed 4 bases from V and 9 bases from J; junction bases left unmatched: 12. Looked up from germline, CDR1 is MDHEN and CDR2 is SYDVKM. The CDR3 contains 15 residues. The CDR3 nucleotides read TGTGCCAGCAGTTCGGCCGGGACAGGGGATATGTGGCAGTACTTC. Its translation: CASSSAGTGDMWQYF.

This clone was picked up one time. The junction does not match germline at one end; this may be a read error. The chain employs TRBV2 and TRBJ2-6, with 7 positions matching TRBD1. The germline V gene encodes CDR1 SNHLY and CDR2 FYNNEI. This CDR3 has 15 residues. The CDR3 region has the DNA TGTGCCAGCAGTGTTGACAGGGCTGGGGCCAACGGCCTGACTTTC. This gives the protein CASSVDRAGANGLTF. The full variable domain, in which reference TRBV2 and TRBJ2-6 provide the parts outside the CDR3, is EPEVTQTPSHQVTQMGQEVILRCVPISNHLYFYWYRQILGQKVEFLVSFYNNEISEKSEIFDDQFSVERPDGSNFTLKIRSTKLEDSAMYFCASSVDRAGANGLTFGAGSRLTVL.

On this clone: The conserved phenylalanine or tryptophan normally closing the CDR3 is absent here, so this likely arose from a read error. CDR3: CASSQDGTRIYEQYL. CDR3 bases: TGTGCCAGCAGCCAAGATGGGACTAGGATCTACGAGCAGTACCTC. The rearrangement uses TRBV4-2 and TRBJ2-7; TRBD2 agrees at 8 bases. Germline CDR1 LGHNA, CDR2 YNFKEQ. V trimming: 0 bases; J trimming: 3 bases; junction bases outside the gene matches: 4. The CDR3 spans 15 residues.

V and J are TRBV18 and TRBJ2-1; the D gene is possibly TRBD2 (5 bases). V lost 2 bases to trimming and J lost 5 bases, with 22 bases between them. Germline-derived CDR1 and CDR2 are KGHSH and LQKENI. This CDR3 is built from 18 residues. The CDR3 nucleotides are TGTGCCAGCTCACCATTCGGGCCGAAGGGCCTCGGGGACAATGAGCAGTTCTTC. Its translation: CASSPFGPKGLGDNEQFF.

The rearrangement links TRBV7-9 to TRBJ1-2; no definite D call. The CDR3 is 15 amino acids. The V end lost 1 base, the J end lost 0 bases, and 9 bases lay between the germline ends. Germline V gives CDR1 SEHNR, CDR2 FQNEAQ (reference sequence). The CDR3 protein is CASSLVTVTNYGYTF. In DNA, the CDR3 is TGTGCCAGCAGCTTAGTTACAGTTACTAACTATGGCTACACCTTC. The whole variable domain, filled in from reference TRBV7-9 and TRBJ1-2, reads DTGVSQNPRHKITKRGQNVTFRCDPISEHNRLYWYRQTLGQGPEFLTYFQNEAQLEKSRLLSDRFSAERPKGSFSTLEIQRTEQGDSAMYLCASSLVTVTNYGYTFGSGTRLTVV.

This chain uses TRBV4-3 with TRBJ1-4; 8 nucleotides line up with TRBD1. The junction had 2 bases not matched to a gene; V was cut back by 4 bases and J by 4 bases. CDR3 length: 14 amino acids. The germline V gene encodes CDR1 LGHNA and CDR2 YSLEER. CDR3: CASSRDRGNEKLFF. CDR3 DNA sequence: TGCGCCAGCAGCCGTGACAGGGGTAATGAAAAACTGTTTTTT.

CDR3 residues: CASSPGDTGTEAFF. The CDR3 DNA sequence: TGTGCCAGCTCACCGGGGGACACGGGCACTGAAGCTTTCTTT. The chain combines TRBV18 with TRBJ1-1, with D perhaps TRBD1 (6 bases). The V gene's germline CDR1 is KGHSH and CDR2 LQKENI. The CDR3 sequence is 14 residues long. Trimming left V 3 bases short and J 4 bases short, with 12 bases between.

The gene calls are TRBV6-1 and TRBJ2-1; 8 positions agree with TRBD2. This CDR3 is 13 amino acids long. The V gene end was trimmed by 10 bases and the J gene end by 5 bases; junction bases not matched to a gene: 7. Germline CDR1 is MNHNS and CDR2 is SASEGT. The CDR3 is CAIRGGNNNEQFF. The CDR3 DNA reads as TGTGCCATCCGGGGGGGGAACAACAATGAGCAGTTCTTC.

The chain recombines TRBV7-9 with TRBJ2-1; a possible D gene is TRBD1 (7 bases). Germline V lookup: CDR1 SEHNR, CDR2 FQNEAQ (reference sequence). The V and J ends lost 3 bases and 4 bases respectively, with 16 bases between them. This CDR3 contains 16 residues. This chain's CDR3 is CASSFKGAGWYNEQFF. Here the CDR3 DNA reads TGTGCCAGCAGCTTTAAGGGGGCGGGGTGGTACAATGAGCAGTTCTTC.

The V call is TRBV28, the J call TRBJ2-7, with 12 bases aligning to TRBD1. With V trimmed by 3 bases and J by 11 bases, 11 bases remained unmatched. Germline CDR1 reads MDHEN; CDR2 reads SYDVKM. This CDR3 contains 15 residues. The CDR3 protein is CASSFPGQGARDKYF. The DNA for the CDR3 is TGTGCCAGCAGTTTCCCGGGACAGGGGGCGCGGGATAAGTACTTC. The complete variable domain, with remaining parts taken from reference TRBV28 and TRBJ2-7, reads DVKVTQSSRYLVKRTGEKVFLECVQDMDHENMFWYRQDPGLGLRLIYFSYDVKMKEKGDIPEGYSVSREKKERFSLILESASTNQTSMYLCASSFPGQGARDKYFGPGTRLTVT.

This clone was observed a few times. This chain links TRBV2 with TRBJ2-1, with 8 bases identical to TRBD2. The CDR3 loop spans 15 amino acids. V was clipped by 5 bases and J by 4 bases; unmatched bases: 7. The germline CDR1 and CDR2 sequences are SNHLY and FYNNEI. Here the CDR3 DNA reads TGTGCCAGCAGTCTTCGAGCGGGAGTATACAATGAGCAGTTCTTC. This codes for CASSLRAGVYNEQFF. The whole variable domain, remainder taken from reference TRBV2 and TRBJ2-1, is EPEVTQTPSHQVTQMGQEVILRCVPISNHLYFYWYRQILGQKVEFLVSFYNNEISEKSEIFDDQFSVERPDGSNFTLKIRSTKLEDSAMYFCASSLRAGVYNEQFFGPGTRLTVL.

V usage is TRBV7-8 and J usage is TRBJ1-4; D not resolved. The germline V and J ends were trimmed by 3 bases and 7 bases, with 15 bases remaining between them. Per germline, CDR1 SGHVS and CDR2 FQNEAQ. The CDR3 is 15 residues long. The CDR3 DNA reads TGTGCCAGCAGCTTCGGGTCTGGGTTAGGTGAAAAACTGTTTTTT. Protein: CASSFGSGLGEKLFF.

This clone occurred a few times. The V and J genes are TRBV6-4 and TRBJ2-3; maybe TRBD1 (6 bases). In germline, CDR1 is MRHNA, CDR2 SNTAGT. The CDR3 is 16 amino acids. Trimming took 3 bases from V and 6 from J, leaving 19 bases between them. CDR3 nucleotide sequence: TGTGCCAGCAGTGAAAGGGCAGGGGCCGCAGGGGATACGCAGTATTTT. Amino acids: CASSERAGAAGDTQYF.

This rearrangement joins TRBV28 to TRBJ2-5, with TRBD2 as a possible D gene (6 bases). Per germline, CDR1 MDHEN and CDR2 SYDVKM. V was clipped by 5 bases and J by 8 bases, with 24 bases between them. The CDR3 runs to 16 residues. The CDR3, as DNA: TGTGCCAGCAGTGTCTCCTACTCTAGCGCCCGGACTACCCAGTACTTC. Translated, it gives CASSVSYSSARTTQYF.